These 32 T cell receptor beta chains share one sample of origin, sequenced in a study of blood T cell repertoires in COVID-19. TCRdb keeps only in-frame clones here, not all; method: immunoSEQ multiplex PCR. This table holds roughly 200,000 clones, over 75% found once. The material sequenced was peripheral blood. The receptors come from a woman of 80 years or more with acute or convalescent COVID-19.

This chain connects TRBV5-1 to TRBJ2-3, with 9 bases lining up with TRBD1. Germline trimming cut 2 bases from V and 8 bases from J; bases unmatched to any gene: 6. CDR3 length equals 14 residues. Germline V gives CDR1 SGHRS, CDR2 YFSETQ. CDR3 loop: CASSLGTGSGTQYF. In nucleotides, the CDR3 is TGCGCCAGCAGCTTAGGGACAGGGTCAGGTACGCAGTATTTT.

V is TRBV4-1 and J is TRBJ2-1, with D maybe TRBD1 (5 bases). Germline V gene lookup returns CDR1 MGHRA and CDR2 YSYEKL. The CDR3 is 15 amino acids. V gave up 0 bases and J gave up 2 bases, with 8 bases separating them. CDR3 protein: CASSQDLQAYNEQFF. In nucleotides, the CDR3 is TGCGCCAGCAGCCAAGATTTACAGGCCTACAATGAGCAGTTCTTC.

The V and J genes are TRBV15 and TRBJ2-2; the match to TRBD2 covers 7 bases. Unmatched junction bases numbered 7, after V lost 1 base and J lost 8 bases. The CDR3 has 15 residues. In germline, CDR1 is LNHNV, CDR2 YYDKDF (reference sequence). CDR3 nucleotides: TGTGCCACCAGCAGAGCGCTAGCGGCCGGGGGGGAGCTGTTTTTT. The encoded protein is CATSRALAAGGELFF.

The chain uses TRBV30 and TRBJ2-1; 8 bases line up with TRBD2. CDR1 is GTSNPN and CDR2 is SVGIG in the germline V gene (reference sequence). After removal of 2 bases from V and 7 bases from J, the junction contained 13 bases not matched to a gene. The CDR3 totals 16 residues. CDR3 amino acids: CAWSPKTAGEGNEQFF. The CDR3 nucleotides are TGTGCCTGGAGTCCGAAAACAGCGGGAGAAGGGAATGAGCAGTTCTTC.

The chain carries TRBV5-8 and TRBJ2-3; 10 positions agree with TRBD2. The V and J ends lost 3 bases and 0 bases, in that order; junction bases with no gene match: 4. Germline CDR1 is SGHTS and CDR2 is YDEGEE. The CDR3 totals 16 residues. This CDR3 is CASSSLAGGSTDTQYF. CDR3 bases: TGTGCCAGCAGCTCGTTAGCGGGGGGAAGCACAGATACGCAGTATTTT.

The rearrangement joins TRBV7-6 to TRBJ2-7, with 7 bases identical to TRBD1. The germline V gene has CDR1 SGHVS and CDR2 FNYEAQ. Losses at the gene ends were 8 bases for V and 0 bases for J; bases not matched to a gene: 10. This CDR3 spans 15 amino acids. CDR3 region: CASVLTGESSYEQYF. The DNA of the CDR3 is TGTGCCAGCGTCCTTACAGGGGAGAGCTCCTACGAGCAGTACTTC. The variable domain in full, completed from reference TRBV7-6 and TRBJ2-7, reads GAGVSQSPRYKVTKRGQDVALRCDPISGHVSLYWYRQALGQGPEFLTYFNYEAQQDKSGLPNDRFSAERPEGSISTLTIQRTEQRDSAMYRCASVLTGESSYEQYFGPGTRLTVT.

CDR3 residues: CASSEIRGANTEAFF. The CDR3 bases are TGTGCCAGCAGTGAAATACGTGGAGCGAACACTGAAGCTTTCTTT. The V gene is TRBV28, the J gene TRBJ1-1; D uncertain. The CDR3 totals 15 residues. Trimming left V 5 bases short and J 1 base short, with 14 bases between. Germline assignment: CDR1 MDHEN and CDR2 SYDVKM.

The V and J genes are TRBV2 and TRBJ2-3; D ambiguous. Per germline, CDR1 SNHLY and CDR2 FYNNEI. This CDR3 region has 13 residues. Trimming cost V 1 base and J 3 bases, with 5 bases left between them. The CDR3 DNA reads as TGTGCCAGCAGTGAAGTTCTGACAGATACGCAGTATTTT. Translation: CASSEVLTDTQYF.

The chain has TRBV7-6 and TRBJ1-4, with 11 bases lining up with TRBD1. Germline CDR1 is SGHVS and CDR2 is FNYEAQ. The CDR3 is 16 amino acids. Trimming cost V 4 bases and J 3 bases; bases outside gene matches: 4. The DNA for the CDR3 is TGTGCCAGCAGCTACGGACAGGGGGCGTCTAATGAAAAACTGTTTTTT. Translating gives CASSYGQGASNEKLFF.

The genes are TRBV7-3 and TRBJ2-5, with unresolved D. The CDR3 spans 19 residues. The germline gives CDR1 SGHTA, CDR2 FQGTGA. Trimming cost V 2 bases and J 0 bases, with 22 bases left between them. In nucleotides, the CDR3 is TGTGCCAGCAGCTTAGTTGCAGGAACCTCAGGTTCCCACCAAGAGACCCAGTACTTC. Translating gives CASSLVAGTSGSHQETQYF.

The CDR3 is CASSLWGDQPQHF. DNA for the CDR3: TGTGCCAGCAGCTTGTGGGGGGACCAGCCCCAGCATTTT. J is TRBJ1-5 and V is TRBV5-4; D is perhaps TRBD1 (5 bases). This CDR3 comprises 13 residues. V shed 1 base and J shed 7 bases, with 9 bases lying between them. CDR1 and CDR2 from the germline V gene are SGHNT and YYREEE (reference sequence).

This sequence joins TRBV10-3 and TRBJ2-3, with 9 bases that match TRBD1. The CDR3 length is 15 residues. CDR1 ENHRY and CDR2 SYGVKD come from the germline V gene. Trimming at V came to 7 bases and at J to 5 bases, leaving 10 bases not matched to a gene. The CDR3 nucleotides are TGTGCCATCACCCCGGGACAGGGAGGTGGAGATACGCAGTATTTT. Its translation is CAITPGQGGGDTQYF.

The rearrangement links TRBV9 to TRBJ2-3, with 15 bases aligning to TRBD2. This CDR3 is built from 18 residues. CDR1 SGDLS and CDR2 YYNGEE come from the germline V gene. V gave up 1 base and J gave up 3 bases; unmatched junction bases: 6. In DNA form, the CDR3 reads TGTGCCAGCAGCGTATCCGGGACTAGCGGGAGGCGAACAGATACGCAGTATTTT. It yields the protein CASSVSGTSGRRTDTQYF.

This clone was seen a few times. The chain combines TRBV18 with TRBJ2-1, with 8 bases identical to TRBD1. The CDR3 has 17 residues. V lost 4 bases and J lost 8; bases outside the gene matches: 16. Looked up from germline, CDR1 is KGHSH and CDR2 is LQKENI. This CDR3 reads CASSRNTEQGVWDEQFF. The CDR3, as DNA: TGTGCCAGCTCACGCAACACGGAACAGGGGGTTTGGGATGAGCAGTTCTTC.

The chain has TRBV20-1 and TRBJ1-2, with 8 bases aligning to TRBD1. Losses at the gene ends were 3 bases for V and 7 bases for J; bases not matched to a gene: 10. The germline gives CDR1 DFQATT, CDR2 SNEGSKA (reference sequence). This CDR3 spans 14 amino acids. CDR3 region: CSASMAGGERGYTF. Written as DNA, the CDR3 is TGCAGTGCTAGTATGGCAGGGGGCGAGCGTGGCTACACCTTC.

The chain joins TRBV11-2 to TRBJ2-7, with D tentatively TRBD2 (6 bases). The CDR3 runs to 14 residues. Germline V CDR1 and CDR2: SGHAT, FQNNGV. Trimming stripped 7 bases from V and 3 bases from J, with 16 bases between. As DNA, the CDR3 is TGTGCCAGCAAATTTTCTTTCGGGGGCTACGAGCAGTACTTC. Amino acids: CASKFSFGGYEQYF.

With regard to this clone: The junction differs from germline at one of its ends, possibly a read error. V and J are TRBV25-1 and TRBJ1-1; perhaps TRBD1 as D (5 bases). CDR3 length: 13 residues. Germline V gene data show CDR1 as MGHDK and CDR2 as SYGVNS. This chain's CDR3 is CASRESRDTEAFF. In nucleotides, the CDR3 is TGTGCCAGCAGAGAATCCAGGGACACTGAAGCTTTCTTT.

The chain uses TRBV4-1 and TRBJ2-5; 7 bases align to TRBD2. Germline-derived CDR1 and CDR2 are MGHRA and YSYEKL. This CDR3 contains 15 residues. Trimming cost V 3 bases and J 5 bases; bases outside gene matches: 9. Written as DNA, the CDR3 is TGCGCCAGCAGCCACCCCAGAGGACTAGAGGAGACCCAGTACTTC. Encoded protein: CASSHPRGLEETQYF.

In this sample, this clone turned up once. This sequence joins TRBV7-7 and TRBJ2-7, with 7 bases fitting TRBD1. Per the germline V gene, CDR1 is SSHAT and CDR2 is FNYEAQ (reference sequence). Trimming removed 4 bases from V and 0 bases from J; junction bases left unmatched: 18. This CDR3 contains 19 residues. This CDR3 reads CASSSPPPGTARSSYEQYF. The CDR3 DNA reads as TGTGCCAGCAGCTCCCCTCCGCCAGGGACAGCCCGATCCTCCTACGAGCAGTACTTC.

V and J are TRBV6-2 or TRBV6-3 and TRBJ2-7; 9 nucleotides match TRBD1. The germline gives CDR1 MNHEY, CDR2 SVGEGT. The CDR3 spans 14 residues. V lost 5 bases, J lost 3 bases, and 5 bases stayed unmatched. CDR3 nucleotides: TGTGCCAGCAGTCGGACAGGGGACCTCTACGAGCAGTACTTC. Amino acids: CASSRTGDLYEQYF.

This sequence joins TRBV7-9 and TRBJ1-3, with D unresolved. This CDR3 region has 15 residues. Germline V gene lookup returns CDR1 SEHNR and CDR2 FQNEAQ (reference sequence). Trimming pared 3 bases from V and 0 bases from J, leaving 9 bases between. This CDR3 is CASSFLGSSGNTIYF. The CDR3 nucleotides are TGTGCCAGCAGCTTTTTAGGGAGCTCTGGAAACACCATATATTTT.

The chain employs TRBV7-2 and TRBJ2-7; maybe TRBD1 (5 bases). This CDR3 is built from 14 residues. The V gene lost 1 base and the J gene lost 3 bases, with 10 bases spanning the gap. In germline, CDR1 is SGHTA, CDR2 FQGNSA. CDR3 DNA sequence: TGTGCCAGCAGCTTAGGTAGGGGCGGCTACGAGCAGTACTTC. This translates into CASSLGRGGYEQYF.

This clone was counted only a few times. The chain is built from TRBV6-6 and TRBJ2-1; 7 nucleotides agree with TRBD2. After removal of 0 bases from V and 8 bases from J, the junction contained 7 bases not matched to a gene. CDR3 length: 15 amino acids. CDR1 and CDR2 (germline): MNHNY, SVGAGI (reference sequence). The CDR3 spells CASSYSGGSRDEQFF. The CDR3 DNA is TGTGCCAGCAGTTACTCGGGCGGGAGTAGGGATGAGCAGTTCTTC.

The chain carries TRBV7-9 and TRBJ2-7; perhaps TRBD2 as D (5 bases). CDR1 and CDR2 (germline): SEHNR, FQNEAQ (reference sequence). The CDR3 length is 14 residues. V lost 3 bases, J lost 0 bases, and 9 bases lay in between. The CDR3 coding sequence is TGTGCCAGCAGCTTCACCGGGGTCTCCTACGAGCAGTACTTC. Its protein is CASSFTGVSYEQYF.

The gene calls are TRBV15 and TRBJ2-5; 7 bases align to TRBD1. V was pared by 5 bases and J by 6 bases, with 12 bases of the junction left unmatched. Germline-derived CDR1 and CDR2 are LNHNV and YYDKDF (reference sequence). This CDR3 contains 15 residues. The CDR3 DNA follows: TGTGCCACCAGCCGATCTGGGCAGGGGGAACAGACCCAGTACTTC. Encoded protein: CATSRSGQGEQTQYF.

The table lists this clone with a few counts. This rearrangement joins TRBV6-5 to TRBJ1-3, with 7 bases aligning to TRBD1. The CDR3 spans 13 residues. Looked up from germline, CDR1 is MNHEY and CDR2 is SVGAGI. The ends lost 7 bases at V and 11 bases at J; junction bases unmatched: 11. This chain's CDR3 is CASIPGQNAAIYF. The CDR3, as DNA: TGTGCCAGCATTCCGGGACAGAACGCCGCCATATATTTT.

The CDR3 DNA follows: TGTGCCAGTAGTACGAGCGCGAGAACAACCTACGAGCAGTACTTC. This translates into CASSTSARTTYEQYF. This rearrangement joins TRBV19 to TRBJ2-7; no reliable D call. Trimming shortened V by 4 bases and J by 2 bases, and 15 bases separated the two germline ends. The CDR3 spans 15 residues. Germline CDR1 and CDR2: LNHDA and SQIVND (reference sequence).

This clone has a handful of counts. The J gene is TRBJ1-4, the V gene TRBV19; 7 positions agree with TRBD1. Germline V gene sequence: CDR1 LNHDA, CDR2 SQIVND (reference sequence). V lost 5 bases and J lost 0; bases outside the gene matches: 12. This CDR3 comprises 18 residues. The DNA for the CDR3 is TGTGCCAGTAGTCGGAGGGGGCGCGCATCAGCAACTAATGAAAAACTGTTTTTT. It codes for CASSRRGRASATNEKLFF.

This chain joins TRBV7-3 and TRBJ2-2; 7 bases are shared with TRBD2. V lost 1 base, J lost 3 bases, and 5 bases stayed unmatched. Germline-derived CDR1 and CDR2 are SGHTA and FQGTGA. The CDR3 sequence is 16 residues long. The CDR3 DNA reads TGTGCCAGCAGCTTAATGCGGGAGTTGGACACCGGGGAGCTGTTTTTT. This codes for CASSLMRELDTGELFF.

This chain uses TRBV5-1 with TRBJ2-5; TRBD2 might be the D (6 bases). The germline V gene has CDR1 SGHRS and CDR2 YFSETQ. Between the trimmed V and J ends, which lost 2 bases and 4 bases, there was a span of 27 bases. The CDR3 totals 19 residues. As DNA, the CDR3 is TGCGCCAGCAGCTTAATGAGCTTCGTGCGGGGAAGGTCAGGAGAGACCCAGTACTTC. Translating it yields CASSLMSFVRGRSGETQYF.

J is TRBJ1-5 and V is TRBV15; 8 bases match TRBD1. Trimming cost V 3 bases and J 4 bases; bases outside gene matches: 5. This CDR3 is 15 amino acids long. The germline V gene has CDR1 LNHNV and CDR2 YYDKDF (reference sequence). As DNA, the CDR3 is TGTGCCACCAGCAGGACAGGGGCAAGGAATCAGCCCCAGCATTTT. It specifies CATSRTGARNQPQHF.

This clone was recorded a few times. CDR3 sequence: CASGQGVYGYTF. The CDR3 coding sequence is TGTGCTAGTGGCCAGGGGGTTTATGGCTACACCTTC. The chain links TRBV12-5 to TRBJ1-2; 7 bases fit TRBD1. The ends lost 6 bases at V and 5 bases at J; junction bases unmatched: 3. Looked up from germline, CDR1 is LGHNT and CDR2 is FRNRAP. The CDR3 totals 12 residues.